One and the same sample provided the 27 T cell receptor beta chains below, sequenced in a study of cytotoxic CD8 clonotypes in ibrutinib-treated CLL. TCRdb's copy holds only in-frame clones and misses some; the assay was immunoSEQ multiplex PCR. The table lists 270,000 or so clones, approximately 76% of them singletons, with about 6% in the top ten. The source was PBMCs, collected at disease progression, from a patient treated with ibrutinib. Every receptor here comes from a human donor with chronic lymphocytic leukemia.

This clone occurred a few times. This chain links TRBV19 with TRBJ1-5, with TRBD1 matching 8 bases. The CDR3 loop spans 13 amino acids. J was trimmed by 7 bases and V by 6 bases; bases with no gene match: 5. The germline CDR1 and CDR2 sequences are LNHDA and SQIVND (reference sequence). CDR3 loop: CASRGTGLQPQHF. CDR3 nucleotides: TGTGCCAGTAGGGGGACAGGCTTGCAGCCCCAGCATTTT.

This clone was seen once. The rearrangement joins TRBV7-9 to TRBJ1-6; 7 bases align to TRBD1. CDR1 is SEHNR and CDR2 is FQNEAQ in the germline V gene (reference sequence). This CDR3 has 15 amino acids. Trimming took 1 base from V and 6 from J; bases not matched to a gene: 3. This CDR3 reads CASSLGDRANSPLHF. In DNA, the CDR3 is TGTGCCAGCAGCTTAGGTGACAGGGCTAATTCACCCCTCCACTTT.

DNA for the CDR3: TGTGCCAGCAGCGGATCTTCTAGCGGGAACTACAATGAGCAGTTCTTC. Its translation is CASSGSSSGNYNEQFF. The chain employs TRBV9 and TRBJ2-1, with 9 bases lining up with TRBD2. Germline V gene sequence: CDR1 SGDLS, CDR2 YYNGEE. The CDR3 consists of 16 residues. V lost 3 bases and J lost 3; bases outside the gene matches: 7.

The chain combines TRBV29-1 with TRBJ2-1; 13 bases are a match to TRBD2. This CDR3 contains 16 residues. Germline-derived CDR1 and CDR2 are SQVTM and ANQGSEA. V was pared by 6 bases and J by 7 bases, with 12 bases of the junction left unmatched. CDR3 region: CSVMTLAGGLGNEQFF. In DNA form, the CDR3 reads TGCAGCGTGATGACACTAGCGGGAGGGCTAGGGAATGAGCAGTTCTTC.

The V gene is TRBV6-6, the J gene TRBJ1-3; 9 bases map to TRBD1. The CDR3 contains 14 residues. Germline V gene sequence: CDR1 MNHNY, CDR2 SVGAGI (reference sequence). J lost 2 bases, V lost 5 bases, and 1 base had no gene match. This CDR3 is CASSRDRAGNTIYF. CDR3 bases: TGTGCCAGCAGTAGGGACAGGGCTGGAAACACCATATATTTT.

The genes are TRBV7-2 and TRBJ2-7, with 8 positions matching TRBD1. This CDR3 contains 13 residues. Germline V CDR1 and CDR2: SGHTA, FQGNSA. The V and J ends lost 5 bases and 6 bases, in that order; junction bases with no gene match: 6. In nucleotides, the CDR3 is TGTGCCAGCAGCCCCGGACAGGGTCTCGAGCAGTACTTC. This translates into CASSPGQGLEQYF. Full variable domain (missing parts from reference TRBV7-2 and TRBJ2-7): GAGVSQSPSNKVTEKGKDVELRCDPISGHTALYWYRQSLGQGLEFLIYFQGNSAPDKSGLPSDRFSAERTGGSVSTLTIQRTQQEDSAVYLCASSPGQGLEQYFGPGTRLTVT.

The chain employs TRBV11-3 and TRBJ2-1; D perhaps matches TRBD1 (5 bases). CDR1 is SGHNT and CDR2 is YENEEA in the germline V gene. Trimming stripped 5 bases from V and 0 bases from J, with 11 bases between. The CDR3 has 15 amino acids. The CDR3 DNA reads as TGTGCCAGCAGCCCAGGACAAAGCTCCTACAATGAGCAGTTCTTC. It specifies CASSPGQSSYNEQFF.

The CDR3 reads CASSEFRTGRTYGYTF. The CDR3 region has the DNA TGTGCCAGCAGTGAATTCAGAACAGGGAGGACCTATGGCTACACCTTC. The chain uses TRBV6-1 and TRBJ1-2; maybe TRBD1 (6 bases). The germline V gene encodes CDR1 MNHNS and CDR2 SASEGT. This CDR3 is built from 16 residues. The ends were cut back, 2 bases at V and 4 bases at J, with 17 bases in the middle.

The V gene is TRBV7-3, the J gene TRBJ1-2; perhaps TRBD1 as D (5 bases). The V end lost 4 bases, the J end lost 8 bases, and 23 bases lay between the germline ends. This CDR3 is 16 amino acids long. Germline lookup yields CDR1 SGHTA and CDR2 FQGTGA. The CDR3 DNA sequence: TGTGCCAGCAGCTCCAGCCCCGGGATGAACAGGTTCGGCTACACCTTC. Translation: CASSSSPGMNRFGYTF.

This clone appeared a few times. This chain uses TRBV6-6 with TRBJ1-2, with D hard to call. CDR1 and CDR2 (germline): MNHNY, SVGAGI (reference sequence). The CDR3 is made up of 13 amino acids. V was pared by 7 bases and J by 2 bases, with 11 bases between. This CDR3 reads CASTTWGNYGYTF. CDR3 nucleotides: TGTGCCAGCACCACTTGGGGAAACTATGGCTACACCTTC.

This CDR3 is CSVFAGWDEQFF. CDR3 bases: TGCAGCGTTTTCGCGGGATGGGATGAGCAGTTCTTC. The chain carries TRBV29-1 and TRBJ2-1, with D possibly TRBD2 on 6 matching bases. Germline V gene sequence: CDR1 SQVTM, CDR2 ANQGSEA. The V and J ends lost 5 bases and 8 bases respectively, with 13 bases between them. This CDR3 is built from 12 residues.

CDR3 loop: CASSPARGLASTYEQYF. CDR3 sequence (DNA): TGTGCCAGCAGCCCGGCGCGGGGACTAGCGTCCACCTACGAGCAGTACTTC. The chain is built from TRBV7-8 and TRBJ2-7; 10 bases are shared with TRBD2. This CDR3 region has 17 residues. Germline-derived CDR1 and CDR2 are SGHVS and FQNEAQ. V lost 5 bases and J lost 2; bases outside the gene matches: 12.

This chain connects TRBV9 to TRBJ2-7; D is perhaps TRBD1 or TRBD2 (5 bases each). Germline CDR1 SGDLS, CDR2 YYNGEE. V lost 4 bases to trimming and J lost 2 bases, with 13 bases between them. CDR3 length: 14 residues. DNA of the CDR3: TGTGCCAGCAGCCCGAACACGGGACCCTACGAGCAGTACTTC. Protein product: CASSPNTGPYEQYF. The complete variable domain, with remaining parts taken from reference TRBV9 and TRBJ2-7, reads DSGVTQTPKHLITATGQRVTLRCSPRSGDLSVYWYQQSLDQGLQFLIQYYNGEERAKGNILERFSAQQFPDLHSELNLSSLELGDSALYFCASSPNTGPYEQYFGPGTRLTVT.

This clone occurred a few times. This chain connects TRBV5-1 to TRBJ2-3; 7 positions agree with TRBD1. The V and J ends lost 2 bases and 5 bases, in that order; junction bases with no gene match: 11. The CDR3 has 16 amino acids. Germline assignment: CDR1 SGHRS and CDR2 YFSETQ. The CDR3 nucleotides are TGCGCCAGCAGCTTACAGGGGACCGCGGTCGGAGATACGCAGTATTTT. It codes for CASSLQGTAVGDTQYF.

This rearrangement joins TRBV18 to TRBJ1-5; D is undetermined. This CDR3 has 13 residues. From germline, CDR1 is KGHSH and CDR2 LQKENI. V lost 8 bases and J 3 bases, leaving 11 bases between the germline ends. The CDR3 DNA reads as TGTGCCAGCAACCTGGGAATCAATCAGCCCCAGCATTTT. It translates to CASNLGINQPQHF.

J is TRBJ2-7 and V is TRBV28; no clear D gene. CDR1 is MDHEN and CDR2 is SYDVKM in the germline V gene. V lost 3 bases and J lost 0, with 15 bases in between. The CDR3 is 16 residues long. The DNA of the CDR3 is TGTGCCAGCAGTTTCGCCATCGCCAGGAGCTCCTACGAGCAGTACTTC. Amino acids: CASSFAIARSSYEQYF.

The V and J genes are TRBV11-2 and TRBJ2-3, with a possible D match to TRBD2 (6 bases). Germline CDR1 SGHAT, CDR2 FQNNGV. The ends were cut back, 1 base at V and 6 bases at J, with 8 bases in the middle. The CDR3 covers 13 residues. The CDR3 spells CASSLAGVDTQYF. CDR3 DNA sequence: TGTGCCAGCAGCTTAGCGGGGGTTGATACGCAGTATTTT.

This CDR3 is CASSLSGVLVETQYF. DNA for the CDR3: TGCGCCAGCAGCTTGTCGGGGGTGCTCGTAGAGACCCAGTACTTC. The rearrangement links TRBV5-1 to TRBJ2-5; D possibly corresponds to TRBD2 (6 bases). This CDR3 spans 15 amino acids. The ends were cut back, 1 base at V and 4 bases at J, with 14 bases in the middle. The germline V gene has CDR1 SGHRS and CDR2 YFSETQ.

This chain connects TRBV5-1 to TRBJ2-1; TRBD2 matches at 7 bases. CDR1 and CDR2 (germline): SGHRS, YFSETQ. The CDR3 is 16 amino acids. Trimming cost V 4 bases and J 0 bases; bases outside gene matches: 7. CDR3 amino acids: CASSPGGLSSYNEQFF. CDR3 in DNA: TGCGCCAGCAGCCCGGGGGGACTATCCTCCTACAATGAGCAGTTCTTC.

This clone was observed a few times. The chain employs TRBV28 and TRBJ2-7, with 14 bases fitting TRBD2. The CDR3 consists of 15 residues. V lost 6 bases to trimming and J lost 5 bases; unmatched junction nucleotides: 6. The germline CDR1 and CDR2 sequences are MDHEN and SYDVKM. CDR3 protein: CASSRLAGGRNEQYF. The CDR3 DNA reads as TGTGCCAGCAGCCGACTAGCGGGAGGGCGAAACGAGCAGTACTTC.

V gene TRBV21-1 combines with J gene TRBJ2-6; whether TRBD2, the table's D call, matches the DNA was not checked. TRBV21-1 corresponds to a pseudogene. The CDR3 consists of 15 residues. CDR3 sequence (DNA): TGTGCCAGCAACCCTGACTTCTCTGGGGCCAACGTCCTGACTTTC. It codes for CASNPDFSGANVLTF.

The V and J genes are TRBV29-1 and TRBJ2-7, with D maybe TRBD2 (5 bases). The CDR3 contains 11 residues. CDR1 is SQVTM, CDR2 ANQGSEA, per germline. The germline V and J ends were trimmed by 2 bases and 5 bases, with 7 bases remaining between them. CDR3 nucleotide sequence: TGCAGCGTTGAAATCGGGAACGAGCAGTACTTC. Translating it yields CSVEIGNEQYF.

The chain joins TRBV27 to TRBJ1-2; TRBD1 is a possible D gene (6 bases). The V gene lost 5 bases and the J gene lost 3 bases, with 16 bases spanning the gap. Germline lookup yields CDR1 MNHEY and CDR2 SMNVEV (reference sequence). The CDR3 extends over 15 amino acids. The CDR3 DNA sequence: TGTGCCAGCAGTCTTGGGCAGGGGAGTTACTATGGCTACACCTTC. Its protein is CASSLGQGSYYGYTF.

The V gene is TRBV2, the J gene TRBJ2-1; 7 positions match TRBD2. V shed 4 bases, J shed 3 bases, and the junction held 6 bases outside the gene matches. Germline CDR1 reads SNHLY; CDR2 reads FYNNEI. CDR3 length: 15 residues. CDR3 protein: CASSGTSGGYNEQFF. The DNA of the CDR3 is TGTGCCAGCAGTGGGACTTCGGGGGGCTACAATGAGCAGTTCTTC.

The genes are TRBV2 and TRBJ2-7; D is ambiguous. V was shortened by 4 bases and J by 3 bases, with 7 bases between the two germline ends. Germline V gene sequence: CDR1 SNHLY, CDR2 FYNNEI. The CDR3 has 12 residues. CDR3 residues: CASSGVDYEQYF. CDR3 nucleotides: TGTGCCAGCAGTGGGGTCGACTACGAGCAGTACTTC. The whole variable domain, remainder taken from reference TRBV2 and TRBJ2-7, is EPEVTQTPSHQVTQMGQEVILRCVPISNHLYFYWYRQILGQKVEFLVSFYNNEISEKSEIFDDQFSVERPDGSNFTLKIRSTKLEDSAMYFCASSGVDYEQYFGPGTRLTVT.

The genes are TRBV4-1 and TRBJ1-4; 8 nucleotides align to TRBD1. The CDR3 has 16 amino acids. CDR1 MGHRA and CDR2 YSYEKL come from the germline V gene. The junction had 7 bases not matched to a gene; V was cut back by 0 bases and J by 7 bases. CDR3 bases: TGCGCCAGCAGCCAAGAGTTACAGGGGGTTTTTGAAAAACTGTTTTTT. It codes for CASSQELQGVFEKLFF.

V gene TRBV11-3 combines with J gene TRBJ2-7; D remains unclear. The V end lost 3 bases, the J end lost 9 bases, and 15 bases lay between the germline ends. Germline CDR1 and CDR2: SGHNT and YENEEA. The CDR3 runs to 13 residues. The CDR3 protein is CASSLGRGFGQYF. The CDR3, as DNA: TGTGCCAGCAGCTTGGGTCGTGGCTTTGGGCAGTACTTC.